These 18 T cell receptor beta chains originate from one sample sequenced in a study of T cells in Graves' hyperthyroidism and ophthalmopathy. What was amplified from RNA transcripts were TCR beta CDR3 regions. Carried out on the TCR CDR3, a first-round RT-PCR used the HTBI primer set. MiXCR, applied by TCRdb to the multiplex PCR reads, yields one record per CDR3 protein. The table includes about 480,000 distinct CDR3 sequences, over 13% detected once. Sequences were obtained from blood. These receptors were collected from a woman aged 18-29 years with Graves' hyperthyroidism.

This clonotype came up a few times. J is TRBJ1-1 and V is TRBV5-1; perhaps TRBD1 as D (5 bases). Trimming shortened V by 3 bases and J by 1 base, and 10 bases separated the two germline ends. This CDR3 region has 14 residues. Germline assignment: CDR1 SGHRS and CDR2 YFSETQ. The CDR3 sequence is CASSSTGPNTEAFF. As DNA, the CDR3 is TGCGCCAGCAGCTCGACGGGACCGAACACTGAAGCTTTCTTT.

This chain links TRBV6-1 with TRBJ1-2, with a possible D match to TRBD1 (5 bases). From germline, CDR1 is MNHNS and CDR2 SASEGT. The V gene lost 7 bases and the J gene lost 3 bases, with 21 bases spanning the gap. This CDR3 spans 16 amino acids. The CDR3 is CASTSGGGVAYYGYTF. For the CDR3, the DNA is TGTGCCAGCACCTCCGGGGGGGGAGTAGCCTACTATGGCTACACCTTC.

At least ten counts were recorded for this clonotype. The chain links TRBV11-1 to TRBJ2-7; no clear D gene. V was trimmed by 0 bases and J by 0 bases, leaving 9 bases between them. Germline V CDR1 and CDR2: SGHAT, FQDESV (reference sequence). This CDR3 is 15 amino acids long. In DNA form, the CDR3 reads TGTGCCAGCAGCTTAGCGGCCTTACCCTCCTACGAGCAGTACTTC. The encoded protein is CASSLAALPSYEQYF.

This clonotype came up many times. This chain joins TRBV7-9 and TRBJ2-3, with TRBD2 matching over 10 bases. The germline gives CDR1 SEHNR, CDR2 FQNEAQ (reference sequence). This CDR3 has 15 amino acids. V was clipped by 6 bases and J by 6 bases; unmatched bases: 9. The CDR3 DNA sequence: TGTGCCAGCAGTCCCAGCGGGAGGGCCCGGGATACGCAGTATTTT. Residues: CASSPSGRARDTQYF.

The gene calls are TRBV3-1 and TRBJ2-7; 11 nucleotides agree with TRBD2. Germline CDR1 and CDR2: LGHDT and YNNKEL (reference sequence). CDR3 length: 15 amino acids. V gave up 5 bases and J gave up 0 bases; unmatched junction bases: 3. The DNA for the CDR3 is TGTGCCAGCAGCAACGGACTAGCGGGCTCCTACGAGCAGTACTTC. This gives the protein CASSNGLAGSYEQYF.

This clonotype was detected ten times or more. Here the CDR3 DNA reads TGTGCCAGCAGCTTCGGGGGGGGGGAACAAGAGACCCAGTACTTC. Its protein is CASSFGGGEQETQYF. The chain couples TRBV11-2 to TRBJ2-5; 8 bases map to TRBD2. Losses at the gene ends were 3 bases for V and 2 bases for J; bases not matched to a gene: 5. Germline values: CDR1 SGHAT, CDR2 FQNNGV. This CDR3 has 15 amino acids.

This clonotype was detected many times. This chain links TRBV30 with TRBJ2-7, with 7 bases that match TRBD1. The CDR3 contains 13 residues. The V gene's germline CDR1 is GTSNPN and CDR2 SVGIG (reference sequence). J was trimmed by 5 bases and V by 0 bases; bases with no gene match: 4. The CDR3 protein is CAWSVQGTNEQYV. CDR3 bases: TGTGCCTGGAGTGTACAGGGGACAAACGAGCAGTACGTC.

This clonotype was seen a few times. The chain carries TRBV24-1 and TRBJ1-1, with 7 bases aligning to TRBD1. CDR1 and CDR2 (germline): KGHDR, SFDVKD. V trimming: 3 bases; J trimming: 11 bases; junction bases outside the gene matches: 5. The CDR3 contains 12 residues. CDR3: CATSDGGTEAFF. The CDR3 DNA sequence: TGTGCCACCAGTGATGGAGGGACAGAGGCTTTCTTT.

This clonotype was found many times. V is TRBV7-9 and J is TRBJ2-1, with TRBD2 as a possible D gene (5 bases). Germline CDR1 SEHNR, CDR2 FQNEAQ (reference sequence). The length of the CDR3 is 17 residues. Trimming removed 5 bases from V and 2 bases from J, with 19 bases in between. CDR3: CASSRLYRESTYNEQFF. The DNA of the CDR3 is TGTGCCAGCAGCCGCCTTTATAGGGAGTCGACCTACAATGAGCAGTTCTTC.

This clonotype was seen at least ten times. This rearrangement joins TRBV2 to TRBJ2-4; a weak D match, TRBD2 (5 bases). The CDR3 runs to 14 residues. Germline V gene data show CDR1 as SNHLY and CDR2 as FYNNEI. Trimming took off 7 bases at V and 3 bases at J, with 13 bases between the two ends. In DNA form, the CDR3 reads TGTGCCAGCATGAGGTTAGAGGGCAAAAACATTCAGTACTTC. Its translation: CASMRLEGKNIQYF.

This clonotype was detected a few times. The chain carries TRBV6-1 and TRBJ2-3, with 11 bases fitting TRBD2. Germline-derived CDR1 and CDR2 are MNHNS and SASEGT. This CDR3 is 14 amino acids long. V trimming: 6 bases; J trimming: 11 bases; junction bases outside the gene matches: 10. The CDR3 nucleotides read TGTGCCAGCAGCCATCCTACTAGCGGGAGAGGGCAGTATTTT. Residues: CASSHPTSGRGQYF.

This clonotype was counted many times. This chain uses TRBV2 with TRBJ1-1; TRBD1 is a possible D gene (6 bases). The CDR3 runs 13 residues. The V and J ends lost 2 bases and 7 bases respectively, with 11 bases between them. CDR1 is SNHLY and CDR2 is FYNNEI in the germline V gene. In nucleotides, the CDR3 is TGTGCCAGCAGTGAATGGTACAGGGATGAAGCTTTCTTT. Translation gives CASSEWYRDEAFF. Supplemented by reference TRBV2 and TRBJ1-1, the full variable domain reads EPEVTQTPSHQVTQMGQEVILRCVPISNHLYFYWYRQILGQKVEFLVSFYNNEISEKSEIFDDQFSVERPDGSNFTLKIRSTKLEDSAMYFCASSEWYRDEAFFGQGTRLTVV.

The chain is built from TRBV10-3 and TRBJ2-7; TRBD2 aligns across 7 bases. V gave up 5 bases and J gave up 5 bases; unmatched junction bases: 9. Germline loops: CDR1 ENHRY, CDR2 SYGVKD. The CDR3 consists of 14 residues. The CDR3 region has the DNA TGTGCCATCAGTTCCACGGGGGGAGGCGACGAGCAGTACTTC. It specifies CAISSTGGGDEQYF.

This clonotype was seen ten or more times. The V gene is TRBV20-1, the J gene TRBJ2-7; 7 nucleotides agree with TRBD2. The CDR3 has 12 residues. J was trimmed by 2 bases and V by 3 bases; bases with no gene match: 1. The germline V gene encodes CDR1 DFQATT and CDR2 SNEGSKA (reference sequence). The CDR3 region is CSASGRPYEQYF. In nucleotides, the CDR3 is TGCAGTGCTAGCGGGAGGCCCTACGAGCAGTACTTC.

The sample holds many counts of this clonotype. The chain employs TRBV7-9 and TRBJ2-2; no reliable D call. This CDR3 spans 15 amino acids. Germline lookup yields CDR1 SEHNR and CDR2 FQNEAQ (reference sequence). V lost 8 bases and J 1 base, leaving 14 bases between the germline ends. The CDR3 bases are TGTGCCAGCCCTACCAGGAGTTTGAACACCGGGGAGCTGTTTTTT. This codes for CASPTRSLNTGELFF.

This clonotype appeared a few times. The V call is TRBV4-2, the J call TRBJ1-3; D not resolved. Germline loops: CDR1 LGHNA, CDR2 YNFKEQ. The CDR3 spans 15 residues. Trimming pared 4 bases from V and 0 bases from J, leaving 10 bases between. Here the CDR3 DNA reads TGTGCCAGCAGCCCCAATGGGTTCTCTGGAAACACCATATATTTT. Amino acid sequence: CASSPNGFSGNTIYF.

V is TRBV24-1 and J is TRBJ1-2; no reliable D call. V dropped 5 bases and J dropped 0 bases, with 6 bases sitting between them. This CDR3 is 13 amino acids long. Germline V gives CDR1 KGHDR, CDR2 SFDVKD. Written as DNA, the CDR3 is TGTGCCACCAGTGGCAGGCCTAACTATGGCTACACCTTC. Translating it yields CATSGRPNYGYTF.

This clonotype came up a few times. The chain carries TRBV20-1 and TRBJ1-1, with TRBD1 as a possible D gene (6 bases). Trimming cost V 5 bases and J 5 bases, with 15 bases left between them. The CDR3 contains 13 residues. CDR1 DFQATT and CDR2 SNEGSKA come from the germline V gene (reference sequence). This CDR3 is CSAHEGGRTEAFF. The CDR3 DNA is TGCAGTGCTCACGAGGGGGGGAGAACTGAAGCTTTCTTT.